The present T cell receptor beta chain was sequenced within a study of metastatic and nonmetastatic thyroid tumors (dated by TCRdb to 2020 to 2021). About the investigation overall: Repertoires were compared across peripheral blood and tumor or nodule tissue samples from malignant and benign thyroid patients. Here is what the overall study found, with its caveats: TCR beta diversity was reported as significantly higher in malignant tumors than in benign nodules, in both blood and tumor samples.

This clone was counted at least ten times. No antigen is known for it. Base qualities are not provided; no much larger clone lies one nucleotide away. The same CDR3 is also encoded by other DNA sequences in this sample. None of the patients had been given any treatment before thyroid surgery. The study retrospectively analysed patient clinical samples collected from about 2012 to 2018 using T-cell receptor beta sequencing. Library method: PCR. Instrument used: Illumina HiSeq 4000. The TCR beta-chain CDR3 region of each patient was profiled by high-throughput sequencing. The paper's processing steps were these. A classifier to discriminate distant-metastatic papillary thyroid cancer patients was built from CDR3 differences across clinicopathological groups. The Shannon index was used to measure repertoire diversity, and the Morisita-Horn index was used to measure how similar tumor and blood repertoires were. Clones were called with MiXCR by TCRdb after fastp trimmed the public reads at Q25, and only in-frame beta chains were retained. These V and J calls originate from TCRdb's pipeline instead of the authors' own analysis. This sample comprises tens of thousands of clones, about a sixth of them detected only once. Roughly 6.2% of the sample is taken by the ten largest.

Sequencing input: blood. The TCR comes from a male donor with papillary thyroid cancer or a benign thyroid nodule (not recorded which). Some clones in this sample may be carry-over from other donors' samples.

The encoded CDR3 is CASSQQINQPQHF. The nucleotide sequence is given as TGTGCCAGCAGCCAACAGATCAATCAGCCCCAGCATTTT. The chain joins TRBV3-1 to TRBJ1-5, with the D gene not confidently named. The V and J ends are trimmed by 2 bases and 3 bases, leaving 5 bases between them. The CDR3 spans 13 residues, from the cysteine through the phenylalanine. This entry keeps only the CDR3 DNA: 39 bases, framed from base 1. The germline V gene (reference sequence) provides CDR1 LGHDT and CDR2 YNNKEL.